This T cell receptor beta chain was sequenced for a study of T cells after yellow fever vaccination. TCRdb analysed the 5' RACE reads with MiXCR anew, one entry per CDR3 protein. The sample contains around 320,000 distinct CDR3 sequences, about 11% of which appear only once. The table lists this clonotype with a few counts. Germline CDR1 and CDR2: DFQATT and SNEGSKA (reference sequence). This CDR3 region has 13 residues. V dropped 3 bases and J dropped 5; count of bases not matched to a gene: 5. The origin of this receptor is a young man who received the YFV17D yellow fever vaccine. The V call is TRBV20-1, the J call TRBJ2-5; 8 nucleotides agree with TRBD1. The specimen comprised CD4+ T cells sorted from PBMCs, sampled 45 days after the yellow fever booster vaccination. CDR3 DNA sequence: TGCAGTGCTAGGCGGACAGGGAGGGAGACCCAGTACTTC. It is translated as CSARRTGRETQYF.